These 30 T cell receptor beta chains were sequenced from one sample in a study of a mutant IDH1 vaccine in newly diagnosed glioma. The method was immunoSEQ multiplex PCR; TCRdb's version includes in-frame clones alone and lacks a portion of them. The table shows about 24,000 clones, with around 80% occurring only once. These receptors have no identified antigens. The time point was: week 11, during vaccination. Vaccinated patients received 300 ug of mutant IDH1 20-mer peptide per dose, with topical imiquimod. Sequenced material: PBMCs, taken from a glioma patient whose treatment included an IDH1 peptide vaccine. Receptors originate from a man in his forties with glioma.

The J gene is TRBJ1-4, the V gene TRBV6-5; tentatively, D is TRBD1 (6 bases). In germline, CDR1 is MNHEY, CDR2 SVGAGI. The CDR3 has 14 residues. V was clipped by 6 bases and J by 0 bases, with 8 bases between them. CDR3 sequence: CASSRQATNEKLFF. Written as DNA, the CDR3 is TGTGCCAGCAGCCGACAGGCAACTAATGAAAAACTGTTTTTT.

The chain employs TRBV10-1 and TRBJ2-1; D may be TRBD2 (6 bases). Germline V gene lookup returns CDR1 WNHNN and CDR2 SYGVQD (reference sequence). CDR3 length equals 14 residues. The germline V and J ends were trimmed by 4 bases and 7 bases, with 14 bases remaining between them. Here the CDR3 DNA reads TGCGCCAGCAGTGGGGCTAGCGTGAGAAATGAGCAGTTCTTC. Its translation is CASSGASVRNEQFF.

The rearrangement links TRBV7-2 to TRBJ2-3; TRBD1 matches at 8 bases. J gave up 1 base and V 4 bases, and 7 bases lay outside the gene matches. The germline gives CDR1 SGHTA, CDR2 FQGNSA. The length of the CDR3 is 16 residues. The CDR3 DNA sequence: TGTGCCAGCAGCTCCCCAGGGGGCGATGGCACAGATACGCAGTATTTT. This encodes CASSSPGGDGTDTQYF.

The rearrangement joins TRBV18 to TRBJ2-2, with TRBD1 matching over 10 bases. With V trimmed by 6 bases and J by 4 bases, 5 bases remained unmatched. The CDR3 has 15 residues. Germline CDR1 KGHSH, CDR2 LQKENI. CDR3 in amino acids: CASSPGQGPTGELFF. CDR3 DNA sequence: TGTGCCAGCTCCCCGGGACAGGGGCCCACCGGGGAGCTGTTTTTT.

This rearrangement joins TRBV7-8 to TRBJ2-7; 10 positions match TRBD2. Germline CDR1 and CDR2: SGHVS and FQNEAQ. Losses at the gene ends were 2 bases for V and 5 bases for J; bases not matched to a gene: 15. The length of the CDR3 is 18 residues. This CDR3 is CASSLLGGARTSGNEQYF. DNA for the CDR3: TGTGCCAGCAGCTTATTGGGGGGCGCACGGACTAGCGGCAACGAGCAGTACTTC.

V gene TRBV12-5 combines with J gene TRBJ2-6; D unclear. CDR1 LGHNT and CDR2 FRNRAP come from the germline V gene. Trimming removed 7 bases at V and 0 bases at J, with 7 bases between. The CDR3 sequence is 14 residues long. CDR3 bases: TGTGCTAGTGTTAATTCCTCTGGGGCCAACGTCCTGACTTTC. Its translation: CASVNSSGANVLTF.

This chain links TRBV7-8 with TRBJ1-3; D gene unclear. The germline V gene encodes CDR1 SGHVS and CDR2 FQNEAQ. CDR3 length equals 16 residues. V gave up 3 bases and J gave up 0 bases, with 12 bases separating them. In nucleotides, the CDR3 is TGTGCCAGCAGCTTTAAAGGACCCAGCTCTGGAAACACCATATATTTT. This codes for CASSFKGPSSGNTIYF. Supplemented by reference TRBV7-8 and TRBJ1-3, the full variable domain reads GAGVSQSPRYKVAKRGQDVALRCDPISGHVSLFWYQQALGQGPEFLTYFQNEAQLDKSGLPSDRFFAERPEGSVSTLKIQRTQQEDSAVYLCASSFKGPSSGNTIYFGEGSWLTVV.

V is TRBV13 and J is TRBJ2-5; 9 nucleotides match TRBD2. V was clipped by 5 bases and J by 5 bases; unmatched bases: 9. Germline loops: CDR1 PRHDT, CDR2 FYEKMQ (reference sequence). The CDR3 has 15 residues. As DNA, the CDR3 is TGTGCCAGCAGCCCTATGGGACTAGCCGCGGAGACCCAGTACTTC. Translated: CASSPMGLAAETQYF.

The chain recombines TRBV19 with TRBJ1-3; 7 bases line up with TRBD1. Trimming at V came to 8 bases and at J to 0 bases, leaving 13 bases not matched to a gene. This CDR3 spans 17 amino acids. Germline V gene sequence: CDR1 LNHDA, CDR2 SQIVND (reference sequence). Here the CDR3 reads CASDSPGQPSSGNTIYF. DNA of the CDR3: TGTGCCAGTGACTCCCCGGGACAGCCGAGCTCTGGAAACACCATATATTTT.

V gene TRBV19 combines with J gene TRBJ2-1, with D tentatively TRBD2 (6 bases). Trimming stripped 10 bases from V and 6 bases from J, with 22 bases between. CDR1 and CDR2 from the germline V gene are LNHDA and SQIVND (reference sequence). The CDR3 has 15 amino acids. CDR3 bases: TGTGCCATCTCCCCTTTTGGCGGGAAAGGCAATGAGCAGTTCTTC. This sequence encodes CAISPFGGKGNEQFF.

The V and J genes are TRBV6-4 and TRBJ1-4; 7 bases agree with TRBD1. Germline V lookup: CDR1 MRHNA, CDR2 SNTAGT. Trimming cost V 6 bases and J 0 bases; bases outside gene matches: 7. The CDR3 has 16 residues. The CDR3: CASRRIGQATNEKLFF. In DNA form, the CDR3 reads TGTGCCAGCAGGAGAATTGGACAGGCAACTAATGAAAAACTGTTTTTT.

The V and J genes are TRBV28 and TRBJ2-1; TRBD2 might be the D (6 bases). Germline CDR1 reads MDHEN; CDR2 reads SYDVKM. Trimming removed 6 bases from V and 0 bases from J, with 15 bases in between. This CDR3 has 16 residues. CDR3 bases: TGTGCCAGCAGCCTACTAGCTATGAGCTCCTACAATGAGCAGTTCTTC. Translating gives CASSLLAMSSYNEQFF.

V usage is TRBV7-2 and J usage is TRBJ1-2, with 7 bases fitting TRBD1. This CDR3 spans 13 amino acids. V gave up 6 bases and J gave up 2 bases; unmatched junction bases: 3. Per the germline V gene, CDR1 is SGHTA and CDR2 is FQGNSA. The CDR3 loop reads CASRPTGNYGYTF. The CDR3, as DNA: TGTGCCAGCAGACCGACAGGGAACTATGGCTACACCTTC.

The chain employs TRBV10-2 and TRBJ1-5, with a possible D match to TRBD1 (6 bases). This CDR3 comprises 14 residues. The germline V gene encodes CDR1 WSHSY and CDR2 SAAADI. The V gene lost 4 bases and the J gene lost 6 bases, with 13 bases spanning the gap. In DNA form, the CDR3 reads TGCGCCAGCAGTGGGGGGGCGCAAGGTCAGCCCCAGCATTTT. Translating it yields CASSGGAQGQPQHF.

V is TRBV19 and J is TRBJ1-4; D is ambiguous. Trimming shortened V by 9 bases and J by 3 bases, and 20 bases separated the two germline ends. The germline CDR1 and CDR2 sequences are LNHDA and SQIVND (reference sequence). This CDR3 region has 16 residues. The CDR3 DNA reads as TGTGCCAGCAAAACGACCGGTTCAATAGCTAATGAAAAACTGTTTTTT. It translates to CASKTTGSIANEKLFF.

The V gene is TRBV13, the J gene TRBJ1-1; 8 bases fit TRBD1. Germline lookup yields CDR1 PRHDT and CDR2 FYEKMQ (reference sequence). V was clipped by 3 bases and J by 4 bases; unmatched bases: 4. The CDR3 totals 14 residues. CDR3 coding DNA: TGTGCCAGCAGCTTTCCGACAGGGGTCACTGAAGCTTTCTTT. It specifies CASSFPTGVTEAFF.

The CDR3 spells CASSAVGLDKNLLSYNEQFF. DNA of the CDR3: TGTGCCAGCAGCGCAGTCGGACTAGATAAAAATCTTCTCTCCTACAATGAGCAGTTCTTC. The chain links TRBV9 to TRBJ2-1, with 7 bases matching TRBD2. V shed 3 bases and J 0 bases; nucleotides not matched to a gene: 18. The V gene's germline CDR1 is SGDLS and CDR2 YYNGEE. The CDR3 totals 20 residues.

CDR3 region: CASSLGHGDMNTEAFF. CDR3 in DNA: TGTGCCAGCAGCCTGGGTCATGGGGATATGAACACTGAAGCTTTCTTT. The genes are TRBV5-6 and TRBJ1-1, with D unresolved. This CDR3 is 16 amino acids long. Looked up from germline, CDR1 is SGHDT and CDR2 is YYEEEE. Trimming took 4 bases from V and 0 from J, leaving 16 bases between them.

The chain joins TRBV9 to TRBJ1-1; D is perhaps TRBD1 (6 bases). CDR1 is SGDLS and CDR2 is YYNGEE in the germline V gene. This CDR3 comprises 15 residues. Deletions cut 4 bases from V and 1 base from J, with 14 bases between. The CDR3 DNA reads as TGTGCCAGCAGCCCTACCGGGACACCGAACACTGAAGCTTTCTTT. Its protein product is CASSPTGTPNTEAFF.

The J gene is TRBJ1-2, the V gene TRBV25-1; D is uncertain. V lost 7 bases to trimming and J lost 2 bases, with 11 bases between them. The CDR3 length is 13 residues. Per the germline V gene, CDR1 is MGHDK and CDR2 is SYGVNS. The CDR3 DNA reads TGTGCCAGCACGAGTAACTCGAACTATGGCTACACCTTC. The encoded protein is CASTSNSNYGYTF.

Only a few counts were recorded for this clone. J is TRBJ2-7 and V is TRBV10-1; TRBD1 is a possible D gene (5 bases). The ends were cut back, 6 bases at V and 3 bases at J, with 6 bases in the middle. Germline loops: CDR1 WNHNN, CDR2 SYGVQD (reference sequence). This CDR3 is built from 11 residues. The CDR3 DNA is TGCGCCAGCAGCCAGGGCTACGAGCAGTACTTC. Amino acids: CASSQGYEQYF.

The rearrangement joins TRBV6-6 to TRBJ2-7; D gene ambiguous. Germline V lookup: CDR1 MNHNY, CDR2 SVGAGI (reference sequence). V lost 2 bases and J lost 1, with 9 bases in between. This CDR3 comprises 14 residues. CDR3 bases: TGTGCCAGCAGTTACCCGGGCGGATCCTACGAGCAGTACTTC. Protein: CASSYPGGSYEQYF.

The genes are TRBV7-9 and TRBJ2-2; 9 bases match TRBD1. Trimming at V came to 7 bases and at J to 3 bases, leaving 9 bases not matched to a gene. There are 16 residues in the CDR3. Per germline, CDR1 SEHNR and CDR2 FQNEAQ (reference sequence). CDR3 residues: CASTPTGTGYTGELFF. CDR3 bases: TGTGCCAGCACCCCTACCGGGACAGGGTACACCGGGGAGCTGTTTTTT.

The gene calls are TRBV6-6 and TRBJ2-7, with 11 bases identical to TRBD1. CDR3 length: 13 residues. Germline lookup yields CDR1 MNHNY and CDR2 SVGAGI (reference sequence). V gave up 5 bases and J gave up 7 bases; unmatched junction bases: 4. The CDR3 DNA is TGTGCCAGCAGTACGGACAGGGGGCTTGAGCAGTACTTC. It translates to CASSTDRGLEQYF.

The J gene is TRBJ2-7, the V gene TRBV2, with D perhaps TRBD1 (5 bases). The CDR3 runs 14 residues. CDR1 is SNHLY, CDR2 FYNNEI, per germline. Trimming removed 1 base from V and 2 bases from J, with 9 bases in between. The CDR3 DNA is TGTGCCAGCAGTGAAGTTAGGGGAACCTACGAGCAGTACGTC. Its protein product is CASSEVRGTYEQYV.

The chain combines TRBV6-5 with TRBJ2-1, with D maybe TRBD2 (6 bases). V shed 6 bases and J shed 3 bases, with 9 bases lying between them. CDR3 length equals 13 residues. The V gene's germline CDR1 is MNHEY and CDR2 SVGAGI. For the CDR3, the DNA is TGTGCCAGCAGGGCAGCGGGCTACAATGAGCAGTTCTTC. Translated: CASRAAGYNEQFF.

The V gene is TRBV6-5, the J gene TRBJ2-7, with no clear D. The CDR3 is 14 residues long. Trimming took off 8 bases at V and 4 bases at J, with 18 bases between the two ends. Germline CDR1 MNHEY, CDR2 SVGAGI. CDR3 sequence (DNA): TGTGCCAGCCATCAAATAGGGAAGGGTTACGAGCAGTACTTC. This codes for CASHQIGKGYEQYF.

J is TRBJ1-5 and V is TRBV6-6; D uncertain. The CDR3 sequence is 15 residues long. V was shortened by 4 bases and J by 2 bases, with 12 bases between the two germline ends. Germline lookup yields CDR1 MNHNY and CDR2 SVGAGI (reference sequence). DNA for the CDR3: TGTGCCAGCAGTTTGGGCAAGTCGGGCAATCAGCCCCAGCATTTT. Translation gives CASSLGKSGNQPQHF.

This sequence joins TRBV6-5 and TRBJ1-6; 8 bases match TRBD1. The CDR3 is 14 residues long. Trimming took 0 bases from V and 9 from J; bases not matched to a gene: 1. The germline V gene encodes CDR1 MNHEY and CDR2 SVGAGI. CDR3 sequence reads: CASSYSRGPSPLHF. The CDR3 DNA sequence: TGTGCCAGCAGTTACTCCAGGGGGCCTTCACCCCTCCACTTT.

CDR3 in DNA: TGTGCCAGCAGAGTGGGCGTTAGAGGGCGCGGCAATGAGCAGTTCTTC. Residues: CASRVGVRGRGNEQFF. This rearrangement joins TRBV2 to TRBJ2-1, with D perhaps matching TRBD2 (5 bases). Per germline, CDR1 SNHLY and CDR2 FYNNEI. The V end was cut by 6 bases, the J end by 6 bases, with 21 bases between. CDR3 length: 16 amino acids.